One T cell receptor beta chain is described in this entry. Its antigen is unidentified. V dropped 7 bases and J dropped 5; count of bases not matched to a gene: 6. CDR1 and CDR2 from the germline V gene are SGHAT and FQNNGV. The CDR3 runs 13 residues. This record comes from a study of vaccination and CD4 T cells after COVID-19. Sequencing of the DNA from cultured CD4+ T cells was carried out with the Oncomine TCR Beta short-read assay. Investigators obtained genomic DNA by extraction from cultured CD4+ T cells. TCRdb re-analysed the PCR reads in MiXCR, keeping a single row per CDR3 protein. The sample carries 15,000 to 20,000 distinct CDR3 sequences, 35% to 50% recorded once. Noted treatment: approximately 11-day PBMC culture with coronavirus spike peptide pools or control peptides (ViraFEST assay).

This chain connects TRBV11-2 to TRBJ1-1; 8 nucleotides line up with TRBD1. This sequence was found in a human donor who had recovered from COVID-19. The material sequenced was CD4+ T cells from blood, cultured in vitro. The CDR3 here is CASNQGARTEAFF. In DNA form, the CDR3 reads TGTGCCAGCAACCAGGGGGCACGGACTGAAGCTTTCTTT. The full variable domain, rest sourced from reference TRBV11-2 and TRBJ1-1, is EAGVAQSPRYKIIEKRQSVAFWCNPISGHATLYWYQQILGQGPKLLIQFQNNGVVDDSQLPKDRFSAERLKGVDSTLKIQPAKLEDSAVYLCASNQGARTEAFFGQGTRLTVV.